The clone carrying this TCR beta chain is judged medium-sized. Its cognate antigen is unknown. This sample stems from a study of HIV-infected patients and healthy controls. Study observations and caveats: HIV-infected patients shared fewer CDR3 sequences between individuals than healthy controls. Untreated HIV+ repertoires had roughly threefold fewer distinct CDR3s and lower Shannon diversity than healthy controls.

Around 450 ng RNA was reverse transcribed with alpha and beta constant-region primers. Using multiplexing indices, alpha and beta chain libraries were generated apart by chain-specific third strand synthesis. TCRdb used MiXCR to reprocess the 5' RACE reads, holding one entry per CDR3 protein. The sample has some 25,000 distinct CDR3 sequences, 8.5% to 9% seen once; the top ten hold around 3.9%. No cell fractionation was done, so the repertoire covers all unsorted peripheral blood T cells. Sequenced: blood. The TCR sequence derives from an adult in good health.

CDR3 sequence: CAISENPDPGTDTQYF. The CDR3 region has the DNA TGTGCCATCAGTGAGAATCCCGACCCGGGTACAGATACGCAGTATTTT. V gene TRBV10-3 combines with J gene TRBJ2-3; D is unresolved. Trimming shortened V by 2 bases and J by 3 bases, and 15 bases separated the two germline ends. CDR1 is ENHRY, CDR2 SYGVKD, per germline. There are 16 residues in the CDR3.